This record concerns one TCR beta chain sequence. Its matching antigen is unknown. The data were obtained in a study of shared clonotypes between healthy human individuals. Findings and caveats of the study: Between a few donors, naive CD4 clonotypes were shared at a level of roughly 5.5%.

Naive CD8 isolation took CD45RO-negative cells positively selected for CCR7 and excluded terminally differentiated effector memory CD45RA+ cells. Trimming stripped 3 bases from V and 2 bases from J, with 14 bases between. The CDR3 contains 15 residues. Germline CDR1 is LNHNV and CDR2 is YYDKDF (reference sequence). Libraries were prepared by immunoSEQ multiplex PCR; TCRdb keeps only in-frame clonotypes and omits some of them. Altogether approximately 600,000 clones are present, 85% to 95% being singletons, with the ten largest covering 0.11%. The clonotype originates from a woman aged 25 to 45 in good health. Sequencing was performed on naive CD8+ T cells sorted from blood. The V and J genes are TRBV15 and TRBJ2-7; tentative D call: TRBD2 (6 bases). CDR3 nucleotide sequence: TGTGCCACCAGCAGGGAGGCGGGGCCCACCTACGAGCAGTACTTC. Translated, it gives CATSREAGPTYEQYF. The whole variable domain, remainder taken from reference TRBV15 and TRBJ2-7, is DAMVIQNPRYQVTQFGKPVTLSCSQTLNHNVMYWYQQKSSQAPKLLFHYYDKDFNNEADTPDNFQSRRPNTSFCFLDIRSPGLGDTAMYLCATSREAGPTYEQYFGPGTRLTVT.